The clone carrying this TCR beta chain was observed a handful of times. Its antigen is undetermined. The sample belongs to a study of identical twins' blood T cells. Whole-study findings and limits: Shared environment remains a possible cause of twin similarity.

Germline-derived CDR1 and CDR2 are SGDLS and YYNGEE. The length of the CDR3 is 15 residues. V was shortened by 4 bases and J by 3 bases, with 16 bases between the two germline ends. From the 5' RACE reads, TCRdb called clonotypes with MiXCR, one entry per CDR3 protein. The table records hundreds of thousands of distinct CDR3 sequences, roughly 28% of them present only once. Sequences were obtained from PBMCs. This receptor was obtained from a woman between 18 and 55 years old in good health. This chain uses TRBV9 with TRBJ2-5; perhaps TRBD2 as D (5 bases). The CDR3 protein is CASSTNGRAEETQYF. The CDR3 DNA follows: TGTGCCAGCAGCACGAATGGGCGGGCAGAAGAGACCCAGTACTTC.